The T cell receptor (beta chain) described here comes from a study of blood T cell repertoires in COVID-19 (dated by TCRdb to 2020 to 2021). For context, the study as a whole: Collaborator samples came from the United States, Italy and Spain and covered acute and convalescent phases of COVID-19. Deeply sampled blood TCRbeta repertoires from subjects exposed to, actively infected with, or recovered from COVID-19 were included in the dataset. A de-identified subject ID, COVID-19 status, age in years and sex were almost always included in the sample metadata. The repertoires were released in a freely available public database meant as a resource for research on the immune response to SARS-CoV-2. The material from the prospective study consisted of cDNA or gDNA derived from T cells, B-cell-depleted T cells, or PBMCs. Where available, HLA class I and class II types were obtained from metadata supplied by the sample provider rather than from assay-based typing. Samples were obtained from the ongoing ImmuneRACE study (first 160 participants) and from some 1,300 subjects provided by 6 global collaborators.

This clone was counted between two and nine times. Its specific antigen is unknown. One base away there is no much larger clone; base qualities are not given. Looking up the germline V gene yields CDR1 SGDLS and CDR2 YYNGEE. V loses 1 base, J loses 3 bases, and the germline ends lie 8 bases apart. The CDR3 holds 14 amino acids from the cysteine to the phenylalanine. Of the read, only the CDR3 DNA is kept; its 42 bases are in frame from base 1. The immunoSEQ Assay, a bias-controlled multiplex PCR, was used to amplify TCRbeta CDR3 regions from genomic DNA. Regarding the original processing steps: Nucleated cell counts per sample were estimated from amplification of reference gene primers within the assay. To quantify the absolute abundance of each unique TCRbeta CDR3 rearrangement, sequence reads were collapsed and filtered. Productive Simpson clonality was computed per sample as the square root of Simpson's diversity index over productive rearrangements. TCRdb stores this immuneACCESS table with in-frame sequences only. Part of the clones is absent; in the studies checked, under half of the shortfall reflects unresolved V genes, and no reason is known for the rest. D and trimming were read from the DNA, whereas the V and J calls and clone size are those reported in that table. Across this sample there are roughly 38,000 clones, with 80% to 90% seen only once. The ten top clones hold roughly 1.7% of the sample.

Here is what the overall study found, with its caveats: How much clinical and demographic metadata was included differed by source and by participant, and the metadata was provided uncurated.

One collaborating source in Seattle enrolled patients while the patients were actively infected and followed the patients over time throughout the course of disease. Whole blood was collected in K2EDTA tubes by collaborating institutions according to the institutions' own protocols. For TCRbeta analysis, collaborators shipped samples in one of three forms: frozen whole blood, isolated PBMCs, or DNA extracted from either of those sample types. The sequence derives from a man between 60 and 70 years old with COVID-19, enrolled during active disease. The sequencing sample was made of peripheral blood. The chain links TRBV9 with TRBJ2-1; the D gene is perhaps TRBD1, from 5 matching bases. The DNA sequence is TGTGCCAGCAGCGTACGGCAGGGCTACAATGAGCAGTTCTTC. It specifies CASSVRQGYNEQFF.